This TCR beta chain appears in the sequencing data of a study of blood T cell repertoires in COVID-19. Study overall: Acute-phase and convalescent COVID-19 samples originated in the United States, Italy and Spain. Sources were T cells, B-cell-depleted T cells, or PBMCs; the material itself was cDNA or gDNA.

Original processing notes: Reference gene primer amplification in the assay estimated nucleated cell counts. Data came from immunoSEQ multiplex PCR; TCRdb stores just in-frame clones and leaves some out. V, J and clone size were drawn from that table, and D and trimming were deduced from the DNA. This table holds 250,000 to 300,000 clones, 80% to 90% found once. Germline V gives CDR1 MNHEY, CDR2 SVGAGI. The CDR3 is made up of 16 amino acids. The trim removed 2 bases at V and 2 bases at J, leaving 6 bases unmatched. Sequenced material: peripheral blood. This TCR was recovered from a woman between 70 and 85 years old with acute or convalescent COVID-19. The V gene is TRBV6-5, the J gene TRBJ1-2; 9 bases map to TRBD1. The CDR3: CASSYRPGTGNYGYTF. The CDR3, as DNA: TGTGCCAGCAGTTACCGTCCCGGGACAGGGAACTATGGCTACACCTTC.